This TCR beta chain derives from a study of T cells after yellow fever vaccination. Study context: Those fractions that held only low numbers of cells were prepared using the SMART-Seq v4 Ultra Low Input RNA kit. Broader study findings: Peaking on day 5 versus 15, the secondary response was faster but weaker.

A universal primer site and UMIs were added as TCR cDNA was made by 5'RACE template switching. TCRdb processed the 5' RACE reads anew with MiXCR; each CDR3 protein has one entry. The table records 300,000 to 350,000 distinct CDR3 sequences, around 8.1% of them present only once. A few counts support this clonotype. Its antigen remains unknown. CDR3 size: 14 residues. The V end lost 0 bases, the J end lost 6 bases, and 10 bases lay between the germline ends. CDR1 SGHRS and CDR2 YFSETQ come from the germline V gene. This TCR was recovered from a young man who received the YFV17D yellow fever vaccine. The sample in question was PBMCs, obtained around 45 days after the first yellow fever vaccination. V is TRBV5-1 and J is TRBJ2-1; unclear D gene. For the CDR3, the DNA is TGCGCCAGCAGCTTGGGGCACGATTCCAATGAGCAGTTCTTC. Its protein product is CASSLGHDSNEQFF.